This TCR beta chain derives from a study of blood T cell repertoires in COVID-19. Profiled with immunoSEQ multiplex PCR; TCRdb holds only in-frame clones, not every one. The table has about 220,000 clones, around nine tenths seen once; the top ten hold 14% to 15%. V lost 5 bases and J 0 bases, leaving 11 bases between the germline ends. The CDR3 length is 16 residues. The germline gives CDR1 LGHNA, CDR2 YSLEER. Sequencing was performed on PBMCs or T cells enriched from blood (not recorded which). This receptor was identified in a woman aged 50 to 60 with acute COVID-19. The J gene is TRBJ2-6, the V gene TRBV4-3, with D tentatively TRBD1 (5 bases). The CDR3 loop reads CASSASQGSGANVLTF. CDR3 DNA: TGCGCCAGCAGCGCCTCCCAGGGCTCTGGGGCCAACGTCCTGACTTTC.